Below are 26 T cell receptor beta chains sequenced from a single sample in a study of cytomegalovirus exposure and HLA in healthy donors. Primers included in the PCR were 60 Vbeta and 13 Jbeta primers. Profiling relied on immunoSEQ multiplex PCR, and the TCRdb table lists in-frame clones only, not all of them. The sample records approximately 150,000 clones, around 73% being singletons. The source material was PBMCs. The receptors were sampled from a female donor in good health and CMV-seronegative.

This clone was seen a handful of times. The V and J genes are TRBV5-1 and TRBJ1-1; D not certain. CDR3 length equals 14 residues. Trimming took 1 base from V and 0 from J, leaving 7 bases between them. CDR1 and CDR2 from the germline V gene are SGHRS and YFSETQ. CDR3 residues: CASSLRSMNTEAFF. The DNA of the CDR3 is TGCGCCAGCAGCTTGCGGAGCATGAACACTGAAGCTTTCTTT.

The chain employs TRBV19 and TRBJ1-3, with D unclear. V lost 6 bases and J 4 bases, leaving 10 bases between the germline ends. Germline lookup yields CDR1 LNHDA and CDR2 SQIVND (reference sequence). This CDR3 has 13 residues. The CDR3 reads CASRPQAGNTIYF. The CDR3 DNA sequence: TGTGCCAGTAGACCTCAAGCGGGAAACACCATATATTTT.

The chain employs TRBV7-9 and TRBJ2-3, with D uncertain. With 5 bases removed from V and 3 bases from J, the gap between germline ends came to 6 bases. Germline V gene data show CDR1 as SEHNR and CDR2 as FQNEAQ (reference sequence). CDR3 size: 12 residues. The CDR3 sequence is CASSPSTDTQYF. CDR3 DNA sequence: TGTGCCAGCAGCCCTTCTACAGATACGCAGTATTTT.

V is TRBV9 and J is TRBJ2-5, with D possibly being TRBD2 (6 bases). The V end was cut by 4 bases, the J end by 2 bases, with 18 bases between. The CDR3 runs 16 residues. Per germline, CDR1 SGDLS and CDR2 YYNGEE. The CDR3 loop is CASSPKALGGQETQYF. The DNA of the CDR3 is TGTGCCAGCAGCCCGAAGGCTCTGGGGGGTCAAGAGACCCAGTACTTC. The full variable domain, with the rest looked up from reference TRBV9 and TRBJ2-5, is DSGVTQTPKHLITATGQRVTLRCSPRSGDLSVYWYQQSLDQGLQFLIQYYNGEERAKGNILERFSAQQFPDLHSELNLSSLELGDSALYFCASSPKALGGQETQYFGPGTRLLVL.

The rearrangement uses TRBV4-1 and TRBJ1-3; 8 nucleotides agree with TRBD1. The CDR3 covers 15 residues. Germline-derived CDR1 and CDR2 are MGHRA and YSYEKL. The V and J ends lost 0 bases and 6 bases, in that order; junction bases with no gene match: 4. CDR3 DNA sequence: TGCGCCAGCAGCCAAGACCCGGGACAGGAAAACACCATATATTTT. It yields the protein CASSQDPGQENTIYF.

The V call is TRBV30, the J call TRBJ1-4; maybe TRBD1 (6 bases). The CDR3 runs 13 residues. The germline V gene has CDR1 GTSNPN and CDR2 SVGIG (reference sequence). V was cut by 4 bases and J by 7 bases, with 13 bases left in between. CDR3 DNA: TGTGCCTGGAAGGGGGTACCGTTTGAAAAACTGTTTTTT. Its protein is CAWKGVPFEKLFF.

The table lists this clone with a count of one. This chain links TRBV19 with TRBJ2-3; 14 bases agree with TRBD2. The J segment lost 4 bases and the V segment lost 3 bases, leaving 12 bases of the junction unmatched. Germline CDR1 LNHDA, CDR2 SQIVND (reference sequence). There are 19 residues in the CDR3. The CDR3 loop reads CASSMVGLAGEPPADTQYF. CDR3 DNA: TGTGCCAGTAGTATGGTGGGACTAGCGGGAGAGCCCCCCGCAGATACGCAGTATTTT.

V gene TRBV2 combines with J gene TRBJ2-7; perhaps TRBD1 as D (6 bases). V was cut by 7 bases and J by 2 bases, with 15 bases left in between. Germline-derived CDR1 and CDR2 are SNHLY and FYNNEI. The CDR3 length is 14 residues. The CDR3: CASNFRQGPYEQYF. The CDR3 nucleotides are TGTGCCAGCAACTTCCGTCAGGGGCCCTACGAGCAGTACTTC.

The chain recombines TRBV25-1 with TRBJ2-7; 16 bases match TRBD2. Germline values: CDR1 MGHDK, CDR2 SYGVNS. This CDR3 is 17 amino acids long. V shed 4 bases, J shed 3 bases, and the junction held 6 bases outside the gene matches. CDR3 amino acids: CASSGGTSGRARYEQYF. CDR3 nucleotides: TGTGCCAGCAGTGGAGGGACTAGCGGGAGGGCTCGCTACGAGCAGTACTTC.

The chain combines TRBV30 with TRBJ2-7, with D possibly TRBD1 on 5 matching bases. The V gene's germline CDR1 is GTSNPN and CDR2 SVGIG (reference sequence). This CDR3 comprises 15 residues. V was clipped by 2 bases and J by 5 bases, with 19 bases between them. The CDR3 here is CAWSLTQGWVDEQYF. The CDR3 DNA follows: TGTGCCTGGAGTCTTACGCAGGGTTGGGTTGACGAGCAGTACTTC.

The chain links TRBV19 to TRBJ1-1; D possibly corresponds to TRBD1 (5 bases). Germline values: CDR1 LNHDA, CDR2 SQIVND (reference sequence). Trimming stripped 8 bases from V and 8 bases from J, with 12 bases between. The CDR3 has 11 amino acids. The CDR3 region has the DNA TGTGCCAGTTCAGGGTTAGGCGAAGCTTTCTTT. Translated, it gives CASSGLGEAFF.

The chain couples TRBV6-4 to TRBJ1-2; no reliable D call. Trimming shortened V by 5 bases and J by 6 bases, and 7 bases separated the two germline ends. The CDR3 runs 11 residues. Germline loops: CDR1 MRHNA, CDR2 SNTAGT. CDR3 sequence: CASSFRDGYTF. CDR3 bases: TGTGCCAGCAGTTTTCGGGATGGCTACACCTTC.

This clone was seen only once. V is TRBV9 and J is TRBJ2-1; possible D gene TRBD1, 6 bases. The V and J ends lost 3 bases and 9 bases respectively, with 19 bases between them. Germline V lookup: CDR1 SGDLS, CDR2 YYNGEE. The CDR3 has 15 amino acids. The CDR3 loop is CASSAKGGRAGEQFF. The CDR3 DNA is TGTGCCAGCAGCGCCAAAGGGGGTAGGGCGGGTGAGCAGTTCTTC.

The rearrangement uses TRBV7-8 and TRBJ2-7; 8 nucleotides match TRBD1. Germline values: CDR1 SGHVS, CDR2 FQNEAQ. V lost 0 bases to trimming and J lost 5 bases; unmatched junction nucleotides: 0. The CDR3 length is 13 residues. The CDR3 nucleotides are TGTGCCAGCAGCTTAGCGGGACAGGACGAGCAGTACTTC. It is translated as CASSLAGQDEQYF.

The chain is built from TRBV5-6 and TRBJ1-5; no clear D. Per germline, CDR1 SGHDT and CDR2 YYEEEE. V gave up 0 bases and J gave up 4 bases, with 11 bases separating them. The CDR3 runs 15 residues. This chain's CDR3 is CASSLGPSGNQPQHF. DNA of the CDR3: TGTGCCAGCAGCTTGGGGCCCTCCGGGAATCAGCCCCAGCATTTT.

CDR3 in amino acids: CASSGLAGYEQFF. The CDR3 DNA follows: TGTGCCAGCTCGGGACTAGCGGGCTATGAGCAGTTCTTC. The chain joins TRBV27 to TRBJ2-1; TRBD2 matches 12 bases. J gave up 8 bases and V 8 bases, and 4 bases lay outside the gene matches. This CDR3 region has 13 residues. The V gene's germline CDR1 is MNHEY and CDR2 SMNVEV (reference sequence).

Comment on this clone: Since the CDR3 does not end with the conserved phenylalanine or tryptophan, this likely comes from a read error. No DNA is shown, since the ends of the CDR3 on it are uncertain; the CDR3 is the one TCRdb lists. The V gene is TRBV20-1, the J gene TRBJ2-3; the DNA was not used to check the table's D call, TRBD2. The CDR3 has 9 amino acids, counting both end residues. In germline, CDR1 is DFQATT, CDR2 SNEGSKA (reference sequence). This CDR3 reads CSARGPTRI.

V usage is TRBV19 and J usage is TRBJ2-1, with TRBD2 identical over 7 bases. V was clipped by 2 bases and J by 7 bases; unmatched bases: 11. Germline-derived CDR1 and CDR2 are LNHDA and SQIVND (reference sequence). The length of the CDR3 is 16 residues. CDR3 residues: CASSIRKRGPENEQFF. The DNA of the CDR3 is TGTGCCAGTAGTATAAGGAAGCGGGGACCTGAGAATGAGCAGTTCTTC.

This clone showed up just once. The chain joins TRBV2 to TRBJ1-5, with TRBD1 matching over 7 bases. Trimming removed 5 bases from V and 2 bases from J; junction bases left unmatched: 6. This CDR3 is built from 15 residues. CDR1 SNHLY and CDR2 FYNNEI come from the germline V gene. For the CDR3, the DNA is TGTGCCAGCAGTCCAGGGGGAAGGGGCAATCAGCCCCAGCATTTT. Encoded protein: CASSPGGRGNQPQHF.

The rearrangement uses TRBV2 and TRBJ1-1; no clear D. V was trimmed by 3 bases and J by 6 bases, leaving 2 bases between them. Germline V gene lookup returns CDR1 SNHLY and CDR2 FYNNEI. The CDR3 consists of 10 residues. The CDR3 region has the DNA TGTGCCAGCAGTGACTCTGAAGCTTTCTTT. Protein sequence: CASSDSEAFF. Full variable domain (remainder filled in from reference TRBV2 and TRBJ1-1): EPEVTQTPSHQVTQMGQEVILRCVPISNHLYFYWYRQILGQKVEFLVSFYNNEISEKSEIFDDQFSVERPDGSNFTLKIRSTKLEDSAMYFCASSDSEAFFGQGTRLTVV.

The rearrangement links TRBV19 to TRBJ1-5, with no clear D. The CDR3 spans 15 residues. CDR1 is LNHDA, CDR2 SQIVND, per germline (reference sequence). Trimming shortened V by 1 base and J by 3 bases, and 10 bases separated the two germline ends. CDR3 in amino acids: CASSIARGYNQPQHF. CDR3 nucleotide sequence: TGTGCCAGTAGTATAGCACGAGGGTACAATCAGCCCCAGCATTTT.

This clone was recorded once. The CDR3, as DNA: TGTGCCAGCTCACCCCTACCCCTCTCTGGAAACACCATATATTTT. Amino acids: CASSPLPLSGNTIYF. This chain uses TRBV18 with TRBJ1-3; D is undetermined. V was clipped by 3 bases and J by 0 bases, with 9 bases between them. There are 15 residues in the CDR3. Germline V gene data show CDR1 as KGHSH and CDR2 as LQKENI.

CDR3 in DNA: TGCGCCAGCAGCCCCACGTTTGAAGGGGGCTATGGCTACACCTTC. This encodes CASSPTFEGGYGYTF. This chain connects TRBV4-1 to TRBJ1-2; perhaps TRBD1 as D (6 bases). CDR1 and CDR2 from the germline V gene are MGHRA and YSYEKL. The CDR3 is 15 amino acids. The V end was cut by 4 bases, the J end by 4 bases, with 16 bases between.

The chain is built from TRBV28 and TRBJ2-4; weak D call: TRBD1 (5 bases). The length of the CDR3 is 17 residues. Between the trimmed V and J ends, which lost 3 bases and 4 bases, there was a span of 19 bases. Germline assignment: CDR1 MDHEN and CDR2 SYDVKM. CDR3 coding DNA: TGTGCCAGCAGTTTTCCCTCCCTAGGGGCCACAAAAAACATTCAGTACTTC. This encodes CASSFPSLGATKNIQYF.

V gene TRBV21-1 combines with J gene TRBJ1-1; the table calls TRBD1, which could not be checked here. TRBV21-1 is a documented pseudogene. The CDR3 is 17 amino acids. The CDR3 DNA follows: TGTGCCAGCAGGCGACAAAAACCGACCCCAATGAACACTGAAGCTTTCTTT. Its protein product is CASRRQKPTPMNTEAFF.

V gene TRBV10-2 combines with J gene TRBJ2-7, with TRBD2 matching 7 bases. V shed 5 bases and J 0 bases; nucleotides not matched to a gene: 4. Germline V CDR1 and CDR2: WSHSY, SAAADI. The CDR3 spans 14 residues. Here the CDR3 DNA reads TGCGCCAGCAGTCGGGACTATGGCTCCTACGAGCAGTACTTC. This codes for CASSRDYGSYEQYF.